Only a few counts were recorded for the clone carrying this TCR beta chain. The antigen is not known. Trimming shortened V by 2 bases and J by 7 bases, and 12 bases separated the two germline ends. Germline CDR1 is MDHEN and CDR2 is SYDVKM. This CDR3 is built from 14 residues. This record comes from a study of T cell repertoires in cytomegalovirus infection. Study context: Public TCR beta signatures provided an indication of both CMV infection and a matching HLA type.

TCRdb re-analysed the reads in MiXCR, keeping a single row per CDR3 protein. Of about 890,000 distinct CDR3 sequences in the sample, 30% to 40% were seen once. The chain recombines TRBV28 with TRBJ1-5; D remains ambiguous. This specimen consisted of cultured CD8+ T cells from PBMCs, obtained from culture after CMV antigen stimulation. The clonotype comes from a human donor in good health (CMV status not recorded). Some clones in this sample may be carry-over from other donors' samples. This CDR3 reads CASSLLGVRQPQHF. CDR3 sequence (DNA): TGTGCCAGCAGTTTACTCGGGGTCAGGCAGCCCCAGCATTTT.